This TCR beta chain appears in the sequencing data of a study of shared clonotypes between healthy human individuals. Here immunoSEQ multiplex PCR was the method, and the copy in TCRdb shows in-frame clones only, minus some. The sample holds around 990,000 clones, 77% seen once. V was trimmed by 3 bases and J by 1 base, leaving 11 bases between them. The CDR3 sequence is 15 residues long. Germline V lookup: CDR1 SNHLY, CDR2 FYNNEI. Participating donors were healthy, HIV-negative adults free of recent acute infections or vaccinations. Points on this clone: Other DNA sequences from this sample encode an identical CDR3 as well.

Sequencing used memory CD4+ T cells from PBMCs. Stated subset: CD45RA-negative fraction. This chain connects TRBV2 to TRBJ2-3; D ambiguous. The clonotype comes from a young man in good health. Some clones in this sample may be carry-over from other donors' samples. As DNA, the CDR3 is TGTGCCAGCAGTGAGGGCCAGGCACGCACAGATACGCAGTATTTT. Residues: CASSEGQARTDTQYF.